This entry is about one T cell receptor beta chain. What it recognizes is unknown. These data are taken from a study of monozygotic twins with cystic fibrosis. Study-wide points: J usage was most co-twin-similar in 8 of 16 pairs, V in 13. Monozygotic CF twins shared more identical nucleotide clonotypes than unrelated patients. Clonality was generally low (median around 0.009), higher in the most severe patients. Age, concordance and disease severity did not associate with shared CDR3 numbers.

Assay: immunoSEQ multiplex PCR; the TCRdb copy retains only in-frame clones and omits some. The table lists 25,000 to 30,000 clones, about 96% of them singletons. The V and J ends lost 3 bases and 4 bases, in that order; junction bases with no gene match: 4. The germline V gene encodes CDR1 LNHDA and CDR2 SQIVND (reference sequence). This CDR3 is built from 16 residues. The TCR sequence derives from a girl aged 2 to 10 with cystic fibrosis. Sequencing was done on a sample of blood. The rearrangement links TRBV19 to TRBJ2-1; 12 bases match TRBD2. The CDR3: CASSMAGLAGYNEQFF. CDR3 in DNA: TGTGCCAGTAGTATGGCGGGACTAGCGGGTTACAATGAGCAGTTCTTC.